This T cell receptor beta chain was identified in a study of a mutant IDH1 vaccine in newly diagnosed glioma. About the study: The sex distribution of treated patients was about 62% male and roughly 40% female, with a mean age of roughly 40 years. Patients previously underwent radiotherapy, temozolomide, or both, and most underwent both. Visit V12 was conducted at week 35 as the safety follow-up. Visit V13 came later, at week 47.

V lost 1 base to trimming and J lost 11 bases, with 9 bases between them. The CDR3 consists of 11 residues. The germline CDR1 and CDR2 sequences are SEHNR and FQNEAQ (reference sequence). Remarks on this clone: Its specificity is not known.

Time point reported: week 35, safety follow-up. The investigators gave 300 ug of mutant IDH1 20-mer peptide in each vaccine dose, together with topical imiquimod. Generated by immunoSEQ multiplex PCR, the TCRdb table keeps only in-frame clones and is missing some. Here the sample spans around 60,000 clones, 80% to 90% being singletons. The sequence was obtained from a man in his forties with glioma. The sample consisted of PBMCs, taken from a glioma patient whose treatment included an IDH1 peptide vaccine. The chain carries TRBV7-9 and TRBJ2-7, with D possibly being TRBD2 (5 bases). CDR3 loop: CASSLEEEEYF. CDR3 coding DNA: TGTGCCAGCAGCTTAGAAGAGGAGGAGTACTTC.